This entry lists 20 T cell receptor beta chains sequenced from one sample in a study of regulatory T cells in long-lasting Graves disease. Library construction for TCR beta used iRepertoire HTBI primers and Arm-PCR of CDR3 regions. TCRdb reprocessed the multiplex PCR reads with MiXCR, giving one entry per CDR3 protein. The table includes about 290,000 distinct CDR3 sequences, roughly a fifth detected once. Indicated time point: persistent/refractory GD, antithyroid drugs over 5 years with positive TRAb. TCR sequences were obtained from RNA taken from PBMCs. The sequencing used peripheral blood mononuclear cells (PBMCs), collected when the disease was refractory, from a patient treated with antithyroid drugs. The receptors were gathered from a female donor with Graves disease.

Ten or more counts support this clonotype. The V call is TRBV6-2 or TRBV6-3, the J call TRBJ2-7; no reliable D call. Between the trimmed V and J ends, which lost 5 bases and 0 bases, there was a span of 14 bases. CDR1 is MNHEY and CDR2 is SVGEGT in the germline V gene. The CDR3 runs 15 residues. CDR3 in DNA: TGTGCCAGCAGTGAGTTTGGCGGCAGCTCCTACGAGCAGTACTTC. Protein: CASSEFGGSSYEQYF.

V and J are TRBV11-2 and TRBJ2-3; TRBD2 agrees at 7 bases. Trimming took 3 bases from V and 1 from J; bases not matched to a gene: 7. CDR1 and CDR2 from the germline V gene are SGHAT and FQNNGV. The CDR3 runs to 16 residues. CDR3 nucleotide sequence: TGTGCCAGCAGCTTGGGAGGCGGGAGTCGCACAGATACGCAGTATTTT. This sequence encodes CASSLGGGSRTDTQYF.

This clonotype showed up just a few times. V usage is TRBV5-1 and J usage is TRBJ1-2, with a weak D call TRBD1 (5 bases). This CDR3 contains 14 residues. Trimming cost V 4 bases and J 3 bases, with 13 bases left between them. Germline values: CDR1 SGHRS, CDR2 YFSETQ. In nucleotides, the CDR3 is TGCGCCAGCAGCCGCCTTGACAGCCACTATGGCTACACCTTC. Translating gives CASSRLDSHYGYTF.

The genes are TRBV6-2 or TRBV6-3 and TRBJ1-2; TRBD1 is a possible D gene (5 bases). The germline V gene has CDR1 MNHEY and CDR2 SVGEGT. The V end was cut by 0 bases, the J end by 4 bases, with 21 bases between. The CDR3 totals 18 residues. Written as DNA, the CDR3 is TGTGCCAGCAGTTACTCAGGGGCGGGCTTCGGGGGGAGCTATGGCTACACCTTC. It encodes CASSYSGAGFGGSYGYTF.

The rearrangement joins TRBV6-1 to TRBJ1-5; 8 nucleotides agree with TRBD1. This CDR3 region has 16 residues. Losses at the gene ends were 6 bases for V and 1 base for J; bases not matched to a gene: 8. Germline lookup yields CDR1 MNHNS and CDR2 SASEGT. CDR3 DNA sequence: TGTGCCAGCAGGGATCCGGGACAGGAAAGCAATCAGCCCCAGCATTTT. Translating gives CASRDPGQESNQPQHF.

In its sample, this clonotype was seen many times. V is TRBV12-3 or TRBV12-4 and J is TRBJ2-7; D tentatively fits TRBD1 or TRBD2 (5 bases each). This CDR3 has 14 amino acids. The V and J ends lost 8 bases and 0 bases respectively, with 14 bases between them. In DNA, the CDR3 is TGTGCCAGCCGAGGGGATCCTGACTCCTACGAGCAGTACTTC. This gives the protein CASRGDPDSYEQYF.

The J gene is TRBJ1-1, the V gene TRBV20-1; the D gene is possibly TRBD1 (5 bases). The CDR3 is 13 residues long. The germline V and J ends were trimmed by 5 bases and 3 bases, with 13 bases remaining between them. Germline lookup yields CDR1 DFQATT and CDR2 SNEGSKA (reference sequence). CDR3 coding DNA: TGCAGTGCTCGGGGGGGAGGAGACACTGAAGCTTTCTTT. Its translation: CSARGGGDTEAFF.

This clonotype was found a few times. The chain recombines TRBV5-1 with TRBJ1-2; 11 nucleotides agree with TRBD1. Germline V gene sequence: CDR1 SGHRS, CDR2 YFSETQ. The CDR3 runs to 16 residues. Trimming took 0 bases from V and 8 from J; bases not matched to a gene: 9. CDR3 region: CASSLGTGGRILGYTF. CDR3 nucleotides: TGCGCCAGCAGCTTGGGGACAGGGGGCCGGATTCTCGGCTACACCTTC.

Ten or more counts support this clonotype. V is TRBV3-1 and J is TRBJ2-7; D ambiguous. CDR3 length equals 14 residues. Germline V gene sequence: CDR1 LGHDT, CDR2 YNNKEL (reference sequence). V lost 1 base to trimming and J lost 3 bases, with 10 bases between them. The CDR3 nucleotides are TGTGCCAGCAGCCAAGTGGGCAGGCTCTACGAGCAGTACTTC. This translates into CASSQVGRLYEQYF.

This clonotype has only one observation. V is TRBV20-1 and J is TRBJ1-1, with D unresolved. In germline, CDR1 is DFQATT, CDR2 SNEGSKA (reference sequence). CDR3 length: 11 amino acids. V lost 3 bases to trimming and J lost 6 bases, with 8 bases between them. CDR3: CSASGVPEAFF. CDR3 coding DNA: TGCAGTGCTAGCGGGGTTCCTGAAGCTTTCTTT.

The rearrangement links TRBV6-2 or TRBV6-3 to TRBJ2-5; no definite D call. The CDR3 totals 14 residues. Per the germline V gene, CDR1 is MNHEY and CDR2 is SVGEGT. The ends were cut back, 5 bases at V and 4 bases at J, with 14 bases in the middle. The DNA for the CDR3 is TGTGCCAGCAGTCAAGGGCGGCATTTAGAGACCCAGTACTTC. It codes for CASSQGRHLETQYF.

The rearrangement uses TRBV10-3 and TRBJ2-3; 7 nucleotides align to TRBD2. The CDR3 consists of 15 residues. Germline trimming cut 11 bases from V and 6 bases from J; bases unmatched to any gene: 17. Germline CDR1 and CDR2: ENHRY and SYGVKD. CDR3: CASHKVGGSADTQYF. The CDR3 DNA reads TGTGCCTCGCACAAGGTGGGGGGGTCGGCGGATACGCAGTATTTT.

This clonotype appeared once. This clone may be a read error of a much larger clone one base away. The V call is TRBV5-6, the J call TRBJ2-7; 10 bases map to TRBD2. The CDR3 has 14 amino acids. Germline CDR1 is SGHDT and CDR2 is YYEEEE. The junction had 3 bases not matched to a gene; V was cut back by 4 bases and J by 2 bases. The CDR3 reads CASSRGLAAYEQYF. CDR3 DNA: TGTGCCAGCAGCCGCGGACTAGCGGCCTACGAGCAGTACTTC.

This clonotype was observed a handful of times. A much larger clone differs from this one at a single base, so this may be a read error. The rearrangement uses TRBV5-5 and TRBJ1-1, with a tentative D call TRBD1 (5 bases). Germline CDR1 reads SGHKS; CDR2 reads YYEKEE (reference sequence). This CDR3 has 15 amino acids. With 0 bases removed from V and 0 bases from J, the gap between germline ends came to 9 bases. In DNA form, the CDR3 reads TGTGCCAGCAGCTTGGTGGTCAGGGTGAACACTGAAGCTTTCTTT. Translation: CASSLVVRVNTEAFF.

This sequence joins TRBV7-2 and TRBJ2-7; unclear D gene. Germline V lookup: CDR1 SGHTA, CDR2 FQGNSA. The germline V and J ends were trimmed by 4 bases and 4 bases, with 8 bases remaining between them. The CDR3 runs to 12 residues. The DNA for the CDR3 is TGTGCCAGCAGCTCCACGACTTACGAGCAGTACTTC. It encodes CASSSTTYEQYF.

Only one count was recorded for this clonotype. The CDR3: CSAPERAAGGLDGSDTQYF. CDR3 in DNA: TGCAGTGCCCCCGAGAGGGCGGCAGGAGGACTAGATGGTTCAGATACGCAGTATTTT. V usage is TRBV20-1 and J usage is TRBJ2-3; TRBD2 aligns across 7 bases. After removal of 6 bases from V and 4 bases from J, the junction contained 25 bases not matched to a gene. The length of the CDR3 is 19 residues. The germline V gene encodes CDR1 DFQATT and CDR2 SNEGSKA (reference sequence).

J is TRBJ2-3 and V is TRBV7-2; D may be TRBD2 (7 bases). Germline CDR1 and CDR2: SGHTA and FQGNSA. The CDR3 is made up of 17 amino acids. Trimming shortened V by 2 bases and J by 0 bases, and 15 bases separated the two germline ends. CDR3 DNA sequence: TGTGCCAGCAGCTTAAGGAGGGGGGGGTTTAGCACAGATACGCAGTATTTT. Translation gives CASSLRRGGFSTDTQYF.

The chain recombines TRBV25-1 with TRBJ1-1; D possibly corresponds to TRBD1 (5 bases). Looked up from germline, CDR1 is MGHDK and CDR2 is SYGVNS. Trimming removed 8 bases from V and 5 bases from J, with 18 bases in between. CDR3 length: 14 residues. For the CDR3, the DNA is TGTGCCAGCCATCCACATGGGGGGAGTACTGAAGCTTTCTTT. It translates to CASHPHGGSTEAFF.

About this clonotype: Germline and junction disagree at one end, which may indicate a read error. The chain combines TRBV7-9 with TRBJ1-1; D ambiguous. The CDR3 consists of 14 residues. Germline CDR1 is SEHNR and CDR2 is FQNEAQ (reference sequence). CDR3 sequence (DNA): TGTTCCAGCAGCTCGGGCGGGTATAACACTGAAGCTTTCTTT. This codes for CSSSSGGYNTEAFF.

There are many counts of this clonotype. The genes are TRBV6-1 and TRBJ1-1; D gene ambiguous. Trimming took 4 bases from V and 8 from J, leaving 14 bases between them. This CDR3 region has 13 residues. Germline-derived CDR1 and CDR2 are MNHNS and SASEGT. CDR3 nucleotides: TGTGCCAGCAGTGGAGACAATTTTTTGGAAGCTTTCTTT. This codes for CASSGDNFLEAFF.